Shown below are 15 T cell receptor beta chains from a single sample sequenced in a study of cytomegalovirus exposure and HLA in healthy donors. Primers for the PCR totalled 60 Vbeta and 13 Jbeta. TCRdb's table, derived via immunoSEQ multiplex PCR, lists solely in-frame clones and lacks some. The table has some 170,000 clones, approximately 77% seen once. Sequenced input: PBMCs. These receptor sequences come from a man aged 25-45 years in good health and CMV-seropositive.

This rearrangement joins TRBV18 to TRBJ2-3; a possible D gene is TRBD2 (7 bases). This CDR3 spans 14 amino acids. The ends were cut back, 2 bases at V and 5 bases at J, with 11 bases in the middle. Germline loops: CDR1 KGHSH, CDR2 LQKENI. The CDR3 nucleotides are TGTGCCAGCTCACCAGGGGGGGCTAGAGATACGCAGTATTTT. Protein product: CASSPGGARDTQYF. The variable domain in full, completed from reference TRBV18 and TRBJ2-3, reads NAGVMQNPRHLVRRRGQEARLRCSPMKGHSHVYWYRQLPEEGLKFMVYLQKENIIDESGMPKERFSAEFPKEGPSILRIQQVVRGDSAAYFCASSPGGARDTQYFGPGTRLTVL.

The chain uses TRBV28 and TRBJ1-5; tentative D call: TRBD1 (6 bases). Germline V CDR1 and CDR2: MDHEN, SYDVKM. The germline V and J ends were trimmed by 6 bases and 4 bases, with 7 bases remaining between them. There are 12 residues in the CDR3. CDR3 residues: CASSRGNQPQHF. CDR3 sequence (DNA): TGTGCCAGCAGCAGGGGTAATCAGCCCCAGCATTTT.

V is TRBV4-3 and J is TRBJ1-4, with 7 bases identical to TRBD1. Germline CDR1 is LGHNA and CDR2 is YSLEER. After removal of 0 bases from V and 7 bases from J, the junction contained 8 bases not matched to a gene. This CDR3 contains 16 residues. The CDR3 sequence: CASSQDPDRAGEKLFF. In DNA, the CDR3 is TGCGCCAGCAGCCAAGATCCCGACAGGGCAGGTGAAAAACTGTTTTTT.

This clone appeared a few times. The V and J genes are TRBV4-1 and TRBJ2-5; possible D gene TRBD1, 5 bases. There are 13 residues in the CDR3. V was shortened by 6 bases and J by 2 bases, with 10 bases between the two germline ends. The germline gives CDR1 MGHRA, CDR2 YSYEKL. The DNA of the CDR3 is TGCGCCAGCAGAGCTACAGGACAAGAGACCCAGTACTTC. Amino acid sequence: CASRATGQETQYF.

A single count supports this clone. The DNA for the CDR3 is TGCGCCAGCAGCCGGGACAGCTCTGGAAACACCATATATTTT. Translation gives CASSRDSSGNTIYF. The chain uses TRBV10-1 and TRBJ1-3; TRBD1 agrees at 7 bases. The V gene's germline CDR1 is WNHNN and CDR2 SYGVQD (reference sequence). The CDR3 loop spans 14 amino acids. Trimming cost V 6 bases and J 0 bases; bases outside gene matches: 2.

The rearrangement uses TRBV4-1 and TRBJ2-1; 8 bases align to TRBD1. After removal of 3 bases from V and 8 bases from J, the junction contained 9 bases not matched to a gene. Germline CDR1 MGHRA, CDR2 YSYEKL. The CDR3 consists of 15 residues. In nucleotides, the CDR3 is TGCGCCAGCAGCCATCCTAGGACAGGGCGTCATGAGCAGTTCTTC. It translates to CASSHPRTGRHEQFF.

This chain links TRBV28 with TRBJ1-3, with 7 bases lining up with TRBD1. The CDR3 length is 16 residues. Germline CDR1 reads MDHEN; CDR2 reads SYDVKM. The V segment lost 6 bases and the J segment 1 base; nucleotides outside the gene matches: 9. DNA of the CDR3: TGTGCCAGCAGCTTGACAGGGAAAGGTTCTGGAAACACCATATATTTT. This encodes CASSLTGKGSGNTIYF.

This clone appeared once. This chain joins TRBV30 and TRBJ1-1; D is undetermined. The CDR3 contains 11 residues. Trimming stripped 2 bases from V and 6 bases from J, with 7 bases between. Germline CDR1 and CDR2: GTSNPN and SVGIG (reference sequence). The CDR3 sequence is CAWSTWSEAFF. The CDR3 DNA follows: TGTGCCTGGAGTACTTGGTCTGAAGCTTTCTTT.

V is TRBV5-1 and J is TRBJ2-2; D not resolved. Trimming stripped 0 bases from V and 6 bases from J, with 15 bases between. The CDR3 runs to 16 residues. The germline CDR1 and CDR2 sequences are SGHRS and YFSETQ. The CDR3 nucleotides are TGCGCCAGCAGCTTGGCTTACTACATGGAATCCGGGGAGCTGTTTTTT. It encodes CASSLAYYMESGELFF.

This clone came up a few times. V is TRBV4-1 and J is TRBJ1-2; no clear D gene. The V gene lost 0 bases and the J gene lost 4 bases, with 12 bases spanning the gap. The germline gives CDR1 MGHRA, CDR2 YSYEKL. The CDR3 spans 15 residues. CDR3 DNA: TGCGCCAGCAGCCAAGATCCTCGAGCTGGCTATGGCTACACCTTC. Its protein product is CASSQDPRAGYGYTF.

This rearrangement joins TRBV25-1 to TRBJ2-5; TRBD1 aligns across 7 bases. J gave up 1 base and V 2 bases, and 7 bases lay outside the gene matches. CDR3 length equals 16 residues. Germline V lookup: CDR1 MGHDK, CDR2 SYGVNS. For the CDR3, the DNA is TGTGCCAGCAGTGAAAAAAGGGGGCACGCCCAAGAGACCCAGTACTTC. Amino acids: CASSEKRGHAQETQYF. Full variable domain (outside the CDR3, taken from reference TRBV25-1 and TRBJ2-5): EADIYQTPRYLVIGTGKKITLECSQTMGHDKMYWYQQDPGMELHLIHYSYGVNSTEKGDLSSESTVSRIRTEHFPLTLESARPSHTSQYLCASSEKRGHAQETQYFGPGTRLLVL.

This clone was seen just once. The V call is TRBV7-9, the J call TRBJ2-7; the D is unclear. The V gene lost 2 bases and the J gene lost 2 bases, with 4 bases spanning the gap. The CDR3 has 12 amino acids. Germline values: CDR1 SEHNR, CDR2 FQNEAQ (reference sequence). The CDR3 nucleotides are TGTGCCAGCAGCTTATTCGCCTACGAGCAGTACTTC. It translates to CASSLFAYEQYF.

This clone turned up a few times. The chain uses TRBV2 and TRBJ2-7, with unresolved D. CDR3 length equals 13 residues. Trimming took 6 bases from V and 4 from J, leaving 13 bases between them. Germline V gene data show CDR1 as SNHLY and CDR2 as FYNNEI. The CDR3 sequence: CASRPGSTYEQYF. The DNA of the CDR3 is TGTGCCAGCAGGCCGGGTTCAACATACGAGCAGTACTTC.

This chain connects TRBV12-2 to TRBJ2-5; the tabulated D call, TRBD2, remains unverified against the DNA. TRBV12-2 is an annotated pseudogene. CDR3 length equals 17 residues. The CDR3 region is CASRLVGGLVRQETQYF. DNA of the CDR3: TGTGCAAGTCGCTTAGTGGGCGGACTAGTCCGCCAAGAGACCCAGTACTTC.

This chain connects TRBV7-9 to TRBJ2-5, with TRBD1 identical over 7 bases. The CDR3 totals 15 residues. Germline trimming cut 4 bases from V and 3 bases from J; bases unmatched to any gene: 8. Looked up from germline, CDR1 is SEHNR and CDR2 is FQNEAQ (reference sequence). DNA of the CDR3: TGTGCCAGCAGCTCTCGAGGGACAGTAAAAGAGACCCAGTACTTC. This codes for CASSSRGTVKETQYF.